The clone carrying this TCR beta chain was recorded at least ten times. This entry is derived from a study of T cell repertoires in cytomegalovirus infection. TCRdb redid the calling of the reads with MiXCR, one entry per CDR3 protein. The top ten clones hold 1.5% to 2% of a sample with roughly 250,000 distinct CDR3 sequences, approximately 13% of them seen once. Sequenced sample: PBMCs. This TCR came from a human donor in good health (CMV status not recorded). Some clones in this sample may be carry-over from other donors' samples.

The CDR3: CASTDRRTPNTGELFF. The CDR3 DNA follows: TGTGCCAGTACCGATAGGCGGACACCGAACACCGGGGAGCTGTTTTTT. The chain is built from TRBV19 and TRBJ2-2; D is perhaps TRBD1 (5 bases). CDR3 size: 16 residues. Between the trimmed V and J ends, which lost 7 bases and 0 bases, there was a span of 15 bases. Germline loops: CDR1 LNHDA, CDR2 SQIVND (reference sequence).